The clone carrying this TCR beta chain was found many times. The source of the sample is a study of identical twins. Trimming removed 7 bases at V and 5 bases at J, with 14 bases between. The CDR3 runs to 13 residues. TCRdb reprocessed the 5' RACE reads with MiXCR, giving one entry per CDR3 protein. Of 200,000 to 250,000 distinct CDR3 sequences detected, 6.5% appear once; the ten largest clones hold 13% to 15%. These same data were also listed under a study on T cells expressing NK-cell markers.

This clonotype was sampled from a woman aged 18-29 years in good health. The chain couples TRBV12-3 or TRBV12-4 to TRBJ1-2, with D hard to call. The sample was CD8+ T cells sorted from blood. The DNA for the CDR3 is TGTGCCAGCACCCCGCGGGCATCGTATGGCTACACCTTC. It codes for CASTPRASYGYTF.